This TCR beta chain was sequenced in a study of shared clonotypes between healthy human individuals. A remark on this clone: The antigen remains undetermined.

The study's findings and limits: Several donors had around 5.5% of their naive CD4 clonotypes in common.

As defined, naive CD8 cells were CD45RO-negative and positively selected for CCR7, with terminally differentiated effector memory CD45RA+ cells excluded. The germline V gene has CDR1 SGHDT and CDR2 YYEEEE. This CDR3 contains 13 residues. The trim removed 4 bases at V and 11 bases at J, leaving 9 bases unmatched. Researchers divided each subset's genomic DNA evenly across several immunoSEQ plates. Authors' analysis steps: Junction-only immunoSEQ data arrived without quality scores, meaning filtering differed. Sequencing used immunoSEQ multiplex PCR; TCRdb keeps in-frame clones, though not all of them. Clone size and the V and J calls come from that table; the DNA yielded D and trimming. The repertoire holds some 2,100,000 clones, with 85% to 95% as singletons.

The TCR sequence derives from a man between 18 and 35 years old in good health. Some clones in this sample may be carry-over from other donors' samples. The sequenced material came from naive CD8+ T cells from PBMCs. The chain combines TRBV5-6 with TRBJ2-1, with 7 bases that match TRBD2. The CDR3 sequence is CASSRELGTKQFF. CDR3 DNA: TGTGCCAGCAGCCGTGAGTTAGGGACTAAGCAGTTCTTC.